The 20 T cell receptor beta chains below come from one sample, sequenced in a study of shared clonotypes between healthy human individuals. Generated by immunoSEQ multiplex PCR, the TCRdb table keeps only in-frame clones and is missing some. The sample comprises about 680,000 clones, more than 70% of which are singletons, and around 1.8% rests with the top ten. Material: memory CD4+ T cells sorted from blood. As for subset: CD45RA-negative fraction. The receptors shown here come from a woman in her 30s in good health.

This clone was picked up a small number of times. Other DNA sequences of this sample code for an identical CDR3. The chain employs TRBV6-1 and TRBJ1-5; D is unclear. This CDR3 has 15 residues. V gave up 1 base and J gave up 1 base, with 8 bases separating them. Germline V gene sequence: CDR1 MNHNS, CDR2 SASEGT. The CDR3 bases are TGTGCCAGCAGTGAAGAGGGTTTGAGCAATCAGCCCCAGCATTTT. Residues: CASSEEGLSNQPQHF.

The CDR3 protein is CASSLAPGGDQPQHF. DNA of the CDR3: TGTGCCAGCAGCTTAGCCCCAGGTGGGGATCAGCCCCAGCATTTT. The gene calls are TRBV7-2 and TRBJ1-5; D is ambiguous. CDR3 length: 15 amino acids. CDR1 and CDR2 from the germline V gene are SGHTA and FQGNSA. V dropped 0 bases and J dropped 5 bases, with 11 bases sitting between them.

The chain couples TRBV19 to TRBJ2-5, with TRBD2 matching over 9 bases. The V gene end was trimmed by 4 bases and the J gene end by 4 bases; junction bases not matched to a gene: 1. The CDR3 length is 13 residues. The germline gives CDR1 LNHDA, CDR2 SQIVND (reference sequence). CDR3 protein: CASSSGRGETQYF. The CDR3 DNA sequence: TGTGCCAGTAGTAGCGGGAGGGGAGAGACCCAGTACTTC.

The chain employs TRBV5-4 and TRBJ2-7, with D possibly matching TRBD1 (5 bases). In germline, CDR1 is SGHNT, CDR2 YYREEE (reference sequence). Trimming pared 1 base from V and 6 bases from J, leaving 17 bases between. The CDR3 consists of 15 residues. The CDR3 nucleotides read TGTGCCAGCAGCTTGTCCCTCGGCAGGGTGGCCGAGCAGTACTTC. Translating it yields CASSLSLGRVAEQYF.

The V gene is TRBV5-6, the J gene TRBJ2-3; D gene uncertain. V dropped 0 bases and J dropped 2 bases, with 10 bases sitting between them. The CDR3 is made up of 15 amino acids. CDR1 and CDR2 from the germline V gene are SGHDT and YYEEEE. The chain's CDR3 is CASSLGVVDTDTQYF. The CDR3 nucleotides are TGTGCCAGCAGCTTGGGGGTAGTGGACACAGATACGCAGTATTTT.

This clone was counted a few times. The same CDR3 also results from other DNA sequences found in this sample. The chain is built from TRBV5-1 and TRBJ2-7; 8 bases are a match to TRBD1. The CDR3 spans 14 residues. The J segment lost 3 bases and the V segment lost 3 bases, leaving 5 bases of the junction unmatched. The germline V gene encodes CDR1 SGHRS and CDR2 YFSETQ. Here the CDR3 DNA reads TGCGCCAGCAGCTCCCGGACAGGGAACTACGAGCAGTACTTC. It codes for CASSSRTGNYEQYF.

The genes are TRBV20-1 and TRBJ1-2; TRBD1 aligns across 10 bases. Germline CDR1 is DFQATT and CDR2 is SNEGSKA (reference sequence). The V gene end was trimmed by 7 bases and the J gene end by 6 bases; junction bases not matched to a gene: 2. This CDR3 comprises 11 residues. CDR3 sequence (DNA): TGCAGTGGACAGGGGGCGAATGGCTACACCTTC. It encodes CSGQGANGYTF.

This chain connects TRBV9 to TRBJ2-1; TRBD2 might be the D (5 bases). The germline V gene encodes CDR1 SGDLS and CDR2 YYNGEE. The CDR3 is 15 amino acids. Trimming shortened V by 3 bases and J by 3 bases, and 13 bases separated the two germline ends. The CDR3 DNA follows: TGTGCCAGCAGCGCCCTCAAGCGGAACTACAATGAGCAGTTCTTC. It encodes CASSALKRNYNEQFF.

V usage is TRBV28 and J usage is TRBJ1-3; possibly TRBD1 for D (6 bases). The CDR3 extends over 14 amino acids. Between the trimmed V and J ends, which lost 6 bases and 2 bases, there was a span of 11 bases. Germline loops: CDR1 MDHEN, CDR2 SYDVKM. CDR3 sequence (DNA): TGTGCCAGCAGGTTACAGGGAACTGGAAACACCATATATTTT. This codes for CASRLQGTGNTIYF.

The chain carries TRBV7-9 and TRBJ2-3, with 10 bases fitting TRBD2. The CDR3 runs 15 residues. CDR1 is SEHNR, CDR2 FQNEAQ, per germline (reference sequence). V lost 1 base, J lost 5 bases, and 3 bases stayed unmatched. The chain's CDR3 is CASSLELAGRDTQYF. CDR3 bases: TGTGCCAGCAGCTTAGAACTAGCGGGACGAGATACGCAGTATTTT.

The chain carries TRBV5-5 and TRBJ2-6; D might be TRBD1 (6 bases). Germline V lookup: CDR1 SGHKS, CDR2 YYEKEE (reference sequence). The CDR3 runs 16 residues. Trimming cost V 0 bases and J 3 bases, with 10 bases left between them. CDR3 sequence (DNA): TGTGCCAGCAGCTTGGTACAGGGCTATGGGGCCAACGTCCTGACTTTC. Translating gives CASSLVQGYGANVLTF. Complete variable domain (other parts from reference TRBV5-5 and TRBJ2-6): DAGVTQSPTHLIKTRGQQVTLRCSPISGHKSVSWYQQVLGQGPQFIFQYYEKEERGRGNFPDRFSARQFPNYSSELNVNALLLGDSALYLCASSLVQGYGANVLTFGAGSRLTVL.

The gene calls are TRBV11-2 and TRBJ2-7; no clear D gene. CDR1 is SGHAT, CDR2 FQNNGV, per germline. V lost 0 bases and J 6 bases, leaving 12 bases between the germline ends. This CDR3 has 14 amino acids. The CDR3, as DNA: TGTGCCAGCAGCTTAGATCGTTACAGTAGCGAGCAGTACTTC. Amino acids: CASSLDRYSSEQYF.

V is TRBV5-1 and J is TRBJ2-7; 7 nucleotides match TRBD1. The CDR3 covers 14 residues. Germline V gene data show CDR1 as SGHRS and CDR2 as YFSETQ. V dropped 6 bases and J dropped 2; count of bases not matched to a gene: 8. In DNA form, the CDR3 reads TGCGCCAGCACTCCCGGGACAGAGACCTACGAGCAGTACTTC. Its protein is CASTPGTETYEQYF.

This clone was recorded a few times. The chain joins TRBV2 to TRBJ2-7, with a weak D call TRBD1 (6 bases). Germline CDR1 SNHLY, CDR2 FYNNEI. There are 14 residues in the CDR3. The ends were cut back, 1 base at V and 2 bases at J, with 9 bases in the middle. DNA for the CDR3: TGTGCCAGCAGTGAAGGGCAGGGGACCTACGAGCAGTACTTC. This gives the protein CASSEGQGTYEQYF. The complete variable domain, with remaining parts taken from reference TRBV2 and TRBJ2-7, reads EPEVTQTPSHQVTQMGQEVILRCVPISNHLYFYWYRQILGQKVEFLVSFYNNEISEKSEIFDDQFSVERPDGSNFTLKIRSTKLEDSAMYFCASSEGQGTYEQYFGPGTRLTVT.

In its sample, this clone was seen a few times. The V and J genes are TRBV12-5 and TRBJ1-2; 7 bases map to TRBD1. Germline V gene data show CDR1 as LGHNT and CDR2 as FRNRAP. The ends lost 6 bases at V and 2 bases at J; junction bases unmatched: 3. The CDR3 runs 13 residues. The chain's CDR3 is CASGQTGNYGYTF. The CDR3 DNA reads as TGTGCTAGTGGCCAGACAGGGAACTATGGCTACACCTTC.

The CDR3 bases are TGTGCCAGCACATTGATAAACACTGAAGCTTTCTTT. It encodes CASTLINTEAFF. The chain couples TRBV2 to TRBJ1-1; D remains ambiguous. The length of the CDR3 is 12 residues. Looked up from germline, CDR1 is SNHLY and CDR2 is FYNNEI. Trimming removed 7 bases at V and 2 bases at J, with 8 bases between.

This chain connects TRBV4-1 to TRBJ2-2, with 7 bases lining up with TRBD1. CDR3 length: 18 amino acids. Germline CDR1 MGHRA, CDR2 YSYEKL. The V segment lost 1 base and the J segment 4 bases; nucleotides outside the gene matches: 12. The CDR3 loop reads CASSQGLRGQRFTGELFF. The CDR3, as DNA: TGCGCCAGCAGCCAAGGTTTGAGGGGGCAAAGGTTCACCGGGGAGCTGTTTTTT.

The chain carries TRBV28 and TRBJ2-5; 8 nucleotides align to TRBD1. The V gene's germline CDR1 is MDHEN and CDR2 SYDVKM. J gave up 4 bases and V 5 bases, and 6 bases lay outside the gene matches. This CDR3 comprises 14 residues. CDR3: CASSRRQGSETQYF. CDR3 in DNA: TGTGCCAGCAGTCGTAGACAGGGGTCAGAGACCCAGTACTTC.

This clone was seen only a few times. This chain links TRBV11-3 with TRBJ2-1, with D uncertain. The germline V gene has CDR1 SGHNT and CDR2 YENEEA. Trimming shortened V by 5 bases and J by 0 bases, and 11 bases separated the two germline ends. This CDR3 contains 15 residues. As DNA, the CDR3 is TGTGCCAGCAGCCCCTCAGGATTCTCCTACAATGAGCAGTTCTTC. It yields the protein CASSPSGFSYNEQFF.

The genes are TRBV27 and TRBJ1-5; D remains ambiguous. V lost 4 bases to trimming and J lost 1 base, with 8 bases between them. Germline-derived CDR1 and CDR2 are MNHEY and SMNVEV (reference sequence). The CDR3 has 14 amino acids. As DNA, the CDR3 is TGTGCCAGCAGTTCGACACCGAGCAATCAGCCCCAGCATTTT. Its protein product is CASSSTPSNQPQHF.